These T cell receptor beta chains were read from a single sample in a study of blood T cell repertoires in COVID-19. The data were produced by immunoSEQ multiplex PCR, yet TCRdb's version contains in-frame clones alone and is incomplete. The sample lists tens of thousands of clones; around four fifths were seen once. Source material: peripheral blood. The receptors were sampled from a human donor in a cohort sampled during active COVID-19. Both conserved end residues are part of each CDR3. D genes are given only for firm matches. Clone size is shown for a subset of rows, as once, few, many or a class of expanded clone.

j_call	clone_size	v_call	d_call	cdr3_nt	cdr3_aa
TRBJ1-2	.	TRBV7-8	TRBD1	TGTGCCAGCAGCCCAGAATACACGGACAGGACCGTTTTGCGTGGCTACACCTTC	CASSPEYTDRTVLRGYTF
TRBJ2-1	.	TRBV29-1	.	TGCAGCGTGCGCGGCTACAATGAGCAGTTCTTC	CSVRGYNEQFF
TRBJ1-1	.	TRBV7-9	.	TGTGCCAGCAGCTTAGTGGCAGGGCCTCTAACTGAAGCTTTCTTT	CASSLVAGPLTEAFF
TRBJ1-1	.	TRBV4-1	.	TGCGCCAGCAGCCAAGATAACCGGCCGGGCACTGAAGCTTTCTTT	CASSQDNRPGTEAFF
TRBJ2-5	.	TRBV5-8	.	TGTGCCAGCAGCCCGGGAAGTAGCCCCACACAAGAGACCCAGTACTTC	CASSPGSSPTQETQYF
TRBJ2-5	once	TRBV18	TRBD1	TGTGCCAGCTCCCCTAGACAGGGCCAAGAGACCCAGTACTTC	CASSPRQGQETQYF
TRBJ2-7	once	TRBV10-3	.	TGTGCCATCAGCGCGGGTACCTACGAGCAGTACTTC	CAISAGTYEQYF
TRBJ1-2	.	TRBV2	TRBD1	TGTGCCGGAGGGGGACAGAACTATGGCTACACCTTC	CAGGGQNYGYTF
TRBJ2-7	.	TRBV2	.	TGTGCCAGCAGTGTGGGGGCGCGGAACGAGCAGTACTTC	CASSVGARNEQYF
TRBJ1-5	.	TRBV19	.	TGTGCCAGTAGTATTTCGGGGAGCAATCAGCCCCAGCATTTT	CASSISGSNQPQHF
TRBJ2-7	few	TRBV2	.	TGTGCCAGCGATCCAGGGTCCTACGAGCAGTACTTC	CASDPGSYEQYF
TRBJ1-2	.	TRBV28	TRBD1	TGTGCCAGCAGTCCCTGGACAGGGGGCTATGGCTACACCTTC	CASSPWTGGYGYTF
TRBJ1-2	.	TRBV28	TRBD1	TGTGCCAGCACCACCGTTAGGGGGCGGACAGGGGGCGACTATGGCTACACCTTC	CASTTVRGRTGGDYGYTF
TRBJ2-5	.	TRBV6-2/TRBV6-3	TRBD1	TGTGCCAGCAGTGGGACAGGGGGACTGGAGACCCAGTACTTC	CASSGTGGLETQYF
TRBJ1-1	.	TRBV19	.	TGTGCCAGTAGTATCTATAGTGAAGCTTTCTTT	CASSIYSEAFF
TRBJ1-2	.	TRBV28	TRBD1	TGTGCCAGCAGTTACCCCAGGACAGGATCGAGGGGCTACACCTTC	CASSYPRTGSRGYTF